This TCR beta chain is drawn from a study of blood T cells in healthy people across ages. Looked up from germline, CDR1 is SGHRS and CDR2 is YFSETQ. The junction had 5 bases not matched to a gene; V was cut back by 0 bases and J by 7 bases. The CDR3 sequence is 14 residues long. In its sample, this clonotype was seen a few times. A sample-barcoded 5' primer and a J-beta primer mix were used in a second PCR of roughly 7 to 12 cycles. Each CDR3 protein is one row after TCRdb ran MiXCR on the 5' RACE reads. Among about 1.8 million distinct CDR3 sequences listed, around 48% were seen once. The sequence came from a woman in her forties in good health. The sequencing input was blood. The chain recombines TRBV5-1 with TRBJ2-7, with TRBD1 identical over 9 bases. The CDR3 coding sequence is TGCGCCAGCAGCTTGGGACAGGGGGTGAGTGAGCAGTACTTC. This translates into CASSLGQGVSEQYF. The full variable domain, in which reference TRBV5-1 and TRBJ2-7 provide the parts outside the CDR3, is KAGVTQTPRYLIKTRGQQVTLSCSPISGHRSVSWYQQTPGQGLQFLFEYFSETQRNKGNFPGRFSGRQFSNSRSEMNVSTLELGDSALYLCASSLGQGVSEQYFGPGTRLTVT.